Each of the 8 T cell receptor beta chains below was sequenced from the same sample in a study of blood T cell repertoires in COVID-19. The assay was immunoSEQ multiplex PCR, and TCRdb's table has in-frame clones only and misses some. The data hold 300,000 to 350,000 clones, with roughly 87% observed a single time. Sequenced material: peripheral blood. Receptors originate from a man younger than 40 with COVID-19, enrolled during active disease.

The CDR3 reads CASSPDRGAETQYF. DNA of the CDR3: TGTGCCAGTAGTCCCGACAGGGGTGCAGAGACCCAGTACTTC. V and J are TRBV19 and TRBJ2-5; 8 bases map to TRBD1. V shed 5 bases and J 4 bases; nucleotides not matched to a gene: 6. The germline CDR1 and CDR2 sequences are LNHDA and SQIVND (reference sequence). This CDR3 spans 14 amino acids.

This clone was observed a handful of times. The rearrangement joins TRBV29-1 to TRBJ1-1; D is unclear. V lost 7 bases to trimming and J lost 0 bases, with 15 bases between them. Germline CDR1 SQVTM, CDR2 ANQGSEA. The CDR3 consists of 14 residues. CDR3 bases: TGCAGCGGCGACCTCTCGCTAGTGAACACTGAAGCTTTCTTT. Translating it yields CSGDLSLVNTEAFF.

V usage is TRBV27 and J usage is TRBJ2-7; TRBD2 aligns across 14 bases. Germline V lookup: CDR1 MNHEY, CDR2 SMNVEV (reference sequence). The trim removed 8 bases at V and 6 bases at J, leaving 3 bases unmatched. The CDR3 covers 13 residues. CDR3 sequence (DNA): TGTGCCAGCGGGACTAGCGGGAGTCTCGAGCAGTACTTC. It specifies CASGTSGSLEQYF.

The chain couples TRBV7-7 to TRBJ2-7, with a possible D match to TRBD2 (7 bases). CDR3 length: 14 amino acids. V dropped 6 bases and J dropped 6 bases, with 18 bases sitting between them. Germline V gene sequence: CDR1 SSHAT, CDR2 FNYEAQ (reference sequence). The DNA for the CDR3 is TGTGCCAGCAGTCCAAACCGGGGGGCCGGCGAGCAGTACTTC. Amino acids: CASSPNRGAGEQYF.

The CDR3 reads CASGPGQGYEQFF. CDR3 bases: TGTGCCAGCGGGCCGGGACAGGGCTATGAGCAGTTCTTC. J is TRBJ2-1 and V is TRBV7-3, with 9 bases fitting TRBD1. Germline V CDR1 and CDR2: SGHTA, FQGTGA. Trimming cost V 8 bases and J 8 bases; bases outside gene matches: 7. The CDR3 covers 13 residues.

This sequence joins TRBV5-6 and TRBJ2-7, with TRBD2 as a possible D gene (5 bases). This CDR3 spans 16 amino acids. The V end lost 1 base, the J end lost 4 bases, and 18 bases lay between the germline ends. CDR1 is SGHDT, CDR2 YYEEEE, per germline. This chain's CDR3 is CASSLTGFEREYEQYF. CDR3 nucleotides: TGTGCCAGCAGCTTGACCGGGTTCGAGAGGGAATACGAGCAGTACTTC.

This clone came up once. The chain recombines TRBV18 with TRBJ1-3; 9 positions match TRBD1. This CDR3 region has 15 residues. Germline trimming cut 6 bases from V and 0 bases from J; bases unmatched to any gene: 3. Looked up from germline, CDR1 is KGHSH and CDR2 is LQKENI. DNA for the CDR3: TGTGCCAGCTCTCAGGGACAGGGCTCTGGAAACACCATATATTTT. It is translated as CASSQGQGSGNTIYF.

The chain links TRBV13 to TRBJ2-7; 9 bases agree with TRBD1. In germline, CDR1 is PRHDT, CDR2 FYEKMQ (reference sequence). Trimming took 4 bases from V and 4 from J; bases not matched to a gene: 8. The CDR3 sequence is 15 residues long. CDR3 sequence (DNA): TGTGCCAGCAGCTCCTCCGGGACAGGGTGGTACGAGCAGTACTTC. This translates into CASSSSGTGWYEQYF.